Described below is a single TCR beta chain sequence and its context. Its antigen is currently unknown. From RNA transcripts, TCR beta CDR3 regions were amplified. A first-round RT-PCR of the TCR CDR3 used the HTBI primer set. Each CDR3 protein is one row after TCRdb ran MiXCR on the multiplex PCR reads. Of hundreds of thousands of distinct CDR3 sequences in the sample, around 17% were seen once. This specimen belongs to a study of T cells in Graves' hyperthyroidism and ophthalmopathy. Regarding the study as a whole: Ophthalmopathy onset followed model prediction by a median about six months. Among clonotypes expanded in thyroid above 0.001, most were also found in blood.

The authors took PBMCs from roughly 10 ml fresh peripheral blood. The clonotype comes from a man aged 40-49 years with Graves' hyperthyroidism. Sequences were obtained from blood.

CDR3 DNA sequence: TGTGCCAGCTCACCACGGGGACAGCTCTATGGCTACACCTTC. Protein: CASSPRGQLYGYTF. The V and J genes are TRBV18 and TRBJ1-2; 7 bases are shared with TRBD1. The trim removed 1 base at V and 4 bases at J, leaving 3 bases unmatched. From germline, CDR1 is KGHSH and CDR2 LQKENI. The CDR3 has 14 residues. The complete variable domain, with remaining parts taken from reference TRBV18 and TRBJ1-2, reads NAGVMQNPRHLVRRRGQEARLRCSPMKGHSHVYWYRQLPEEGLKFMVYLQKENIIDESGMPKERFSAEFPKEGPSILRIQQVVRGDSAAYFCASSPRGQLYGYTFGSGTRLTVV.